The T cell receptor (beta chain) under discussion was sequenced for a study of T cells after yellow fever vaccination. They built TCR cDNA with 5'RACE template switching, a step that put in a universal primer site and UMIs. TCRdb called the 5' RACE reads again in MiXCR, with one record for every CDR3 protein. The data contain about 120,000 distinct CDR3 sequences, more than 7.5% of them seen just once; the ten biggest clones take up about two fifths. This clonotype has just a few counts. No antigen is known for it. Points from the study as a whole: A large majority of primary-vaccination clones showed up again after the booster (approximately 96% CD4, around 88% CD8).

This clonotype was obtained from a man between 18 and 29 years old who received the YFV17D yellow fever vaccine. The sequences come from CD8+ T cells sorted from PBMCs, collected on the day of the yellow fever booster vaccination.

As DNA, the CDR3 is TGCGCCAGCAGCCAAGATTCAGCGTCTGCAACTAATGAAAAACTGTTTTTT. Translation gives CASSQDSASATNEKLFF. This chain uses TRBV4-3 with TRBJ1-4; D unclear. Looked up from germline, CDR1 is LGHNA and CDR2 is YSLEER. The CDR3 covers 17 residues. V was pared by 0 bases and J by 0 bases, with 11 bases between.